The next 20 T cell receptor beta chains were all read from a single sample in a study. Each CDR3 protein gets one entry after TCRdb re-called the 5' RACE reads with MiXCR. This sample has about 5,400 distinct CDR3 sequences; 40% to 60% occur once, and the top ten carry about 3.8%. The specimen sequenced was memory CD4+ T cells sorted from blood. Subset specified: memory CD4+ T cells, CD4+CD45RO+CD25-. These receptors originate from a female donor with breast cancer.

V and J are TRBV6-6 and TRBJ2-7; D not resolved. From germline, CDR1 is MNHNY and CDR2 SVGAGI (reference sequence). This CDR3 contains 14 residues. V lost 3 bases, J lost 5 bases, and 14 bases lay in between. CDR3 coding DNA: TGTGCCAGCAGTTATGGCGGCAGTAGGAACGAGCAGTACTTC. This codes for CASSYGGSRNEQYF.

This clonotype occurred a few times. This chain uses TRBV5-1 with TRBJ2-5; possible D gene TRBD2, 6 bases. The CDR3 spans 13 residues. Trimming left V 5 bases short and J 3 bases short, with 11 bases between. Germline V gives CDR1 SGHRS, CDR2 YFSETQ. The CDR3 DNA reads TGCGCCAGCAGAAGATGGGAGGAAGAGACCCAGTACTTC. It is translated as CASRRWEEETQYF.

This clonotype was detected only a few times. The chain has TRBV18 and TRBJ2-5, with TRBD2 matching 11 bases. The germline V gene encodes CDR1 KGHSH and CDR2 LQKENI. J gave up 0 bases and V 2 bases, and 2 bases lay outside the gene matches. The CDR3 totals 16 residues. The CDR3 here is CASSPRLAGYQETQYF. CDR3 DNA: TGTGCCAGCTCACCAAGACTAGCGGGGTACCAAGAGACCCAGTACTTC. The full variable domain, completed using reference TRBV18 and TRBJ2-5, is NAGVMQNPRHLVRRRGQEARLRCSPMKGHSHVYWYRQLPEEGLKFMVYLQKENIIDESGMPKERFSAEFPKEGPSILRIQQVVRGDSAAYFCASSPRLAGYQETQYFGPGTRLLVL.

This clonotype was counted only a few times. The chain joins TRBV11-3 to TRBJ2-6; tentative D call: TRBD2 (6 bases). CDR1 and CDR2 from the germline V gene are SGHNT and YENEEA. CDR3 length: 18 amino acids. The V end was cut by 5 bases, the J end by 0 bases, with 17 bases between. The CDR3 region is CASSTRREEASGANVLTF. The CDR3 DNA reads TGTGCCAGCAGCACTCGGCGGGAAGAAGCCTCTGGGGCCAACGTCCTGACTTTC.

The DNA for the CDR3 is TGCGCCAGCAGCCAAGATCTGGCAAGCGAGCAGTACTTC. Translating it yields CASSQDLASEQYF. The V gene is TRBV4-1, the J gene TRBJ2-7, with D unresolved. V dropped 0 bases and J dropped 6 bases, with 9 bases sitting between them. The CDR3 has 13 amino acids. CDR1 MGHRA and CDR2 YSYEKL come from the germline V gene.

This clonotype was seen a few times. The chain combines TRBV2 with TRBJ1-6; D may be TRBD1 (5 bases). The V end lost 7 bases, the J end lost 7 bases, and 11 bases lay between the germline ends. The CDR3 has 13 residues. CDR1 and CDR2 from the germline V gene are SNHLY and FYNNEI. CDR3 loop: CASNRDGNSPLHF. The DNA of the CDR3 is TGTGCCAGCAATAGGGACGGGAATTCACCCCTCCACTTT. The full variable domain, rest sourced from reference TRBV2 and TRBJ1-6, is EPEVTQTPSHQVTQMGQEVILRCVPISNHLYFYWYRQILGQKVEFLVSFYNNEISEKSEIFDDQFSVERPDGSNFTLKIRSTKLEDSAMYFCASNRDGNSPLHFGNGTRLTVT.

This chain links TRBV20-1 with TRBJ2-7, with D possibly matching TRBD1 (6 bases). The CDR3 sequence is 14 residues long. V was clipped by 0 bases and J by 2 bases, with 11 bases between them. CDR1 DFQATT and CDR2 SNEGSKA come from the germline V gene (reference sequence). The CDR3: CSARDYRVAYEQYF. The CDR3 region has the DNA TGCAGTGCTAGAGATTACAGGGTGGCCTACGAGCAGTACTTC.

This clonotype was counted between two and nine times. The chain employs TRBV7-2 and TRBJ2-1; 12 bases align to TRBD2. V lost 1 base, J lost 3 bases, and 7 bases stayed unmatched. The germline gives CDR1 SGHTA, CDR2 FQGNSA. The CDR3 runs to 18 residues. CDR3 amino acids: CASSLEGTSGRFYNEQFF. CDR3 coding DNA: TGTGCCAGCAGCTTAGAAGGAACTAGCGGGAGGTTCTACAATGAGCAGTTCTTC.

The chain links TRBV6-1 to TRBJ1-1; D not certain. V lost 4 bases to trimming and J lost 1 base, with 19 bases between them. CDR1 is MNHNS, CDR2 SASEGT, per germline. CDR3 size: 17 residues. CDR3 in amino acids: CASSALTVSRGNTEAFF. The CDR3, as DNA: TGTGCCAGCAGTGCCTTGACGGTTTCACGAGGGAACACTGAAGCTTTCTTT.

This clonotype was found a few times. This chain links TRBV5-1 with TRBJ2-1; TRBD1 agrees at 7 bases. The germline V gene encodes CDR1 SGHRS and CDR2 YFSETQ. The trim removed 4 bases at V and 3 bases at J, leaving 10 bases unmatched. This CDR3 is built from 16 residues. The CDR3 protein is CASSPVGSGGYNEQFF. CDR3 nucleotides: TGCGCCAGCAGCCCGGTGGGTTCAGGGGGCTACAATGAGCAGTTCTTC. Drawing the rest from reference TRBV5-1 and TRBJ2-1, the complete variable domain is KAGVTQTPRYLIKTRGQQVTLSCSPISGHRSVSWYQQTPGQGLQFLFEYFSETQRNKGNFPGRFSGRQFSNSRSEMNVSTLELGDSALYLCASSPVGSGGYNEQFFGPGTRLTVL.

Concerning this clonotype: Sequence at one end of the junction differs from germline and may be a read error. V is TRBV6-6 and J is TRBJ2-5; D may be TRBD2 (6 bases). CDR1 is MNHNY and CDR2 is SVGAGI in the germline V gene (reference sequence). The CDR3 runs to 16 residues. Here the CDR3 reads CASSYQEGREREAQYF. In DNA form, the CDR3 reads TGTGCCAGCAGTTACCAGGAGGGGCGAGAACGAGAGGCCCAGTACTTC.

Regarding this clonotype: A read error may be the cause here, since a much bigger clone is one base away. The rearrangement uses TRBV29-1 and TRBJ1-2, with TRBD1 as a possible D gene (5 bases). V was clipped by 3 bases and J by 4 bases, with 6 bases between them. Germline-derived CDR1 and CDR2 are SQVTM and ANQGSEA. The CDR3 contains 11 residues. The CDR3: CSVDGAYGYTF. The CDR3 coding sequence is TGCAGCGTTGACGGGGCCTATGGCTACACCTTC.

This rearrangement joins TRBV6-5 to TRBJ2-2; TRBD1 aligns across 8 bases. Per germline, CDR1 MNHEY and CDR2 SVGAGI. The CDR3 sequence is 13 residues long. Germline trimming cut 5 bases from V and 6 bases from J; bases unmatched to any gene: 2. The CDR3 coding sequence is TGTGCCAGCAGTGACAGGGGTGCCGGGGAGCTGTTTTTT. It translates to CASSDRGAGELFF.

The chain couples TRBV20-1 to TRBJ1-1; D unclear. Trimming cost V 2 bases and J 1 base, with 17 bases left between them. This CDR3 comprises 16 residues. Germline loops: CDR1 DFQATT, CDR2 SNEGSKA (reference sequence). Written as DNA, the CDR3 is TGCAGTGCTAGAAAGGCCGGTATGGGAGGGAACACTGAAGCTTTCTTT. This encodes CSARKAGMGGNTEAFF.

This clonotype is deemed large. The gene calls are TRBV20-1 and TRBJ1-5, with 9 bases aligning to TRBD1. The V and J ends lost 3 bases and 6 bases, in that order; junction bases with no gene match: 6. The germline V gene has CDR1 DFQATT and CDR2 SNEGSKA (reference sequence). The CDR3 spans 14 residues. For the CDR3, the DNA is TGCAGTGCTAGTAGGACAGGGGTGAGTCAGCCCCAGCATTTT. As protein: CSASRTGVSQPQHF.

The genes are TRBV11-2 and TRBJ2-5; 7 nucleotides line up with TRBD1. The CDR3 is 16 amino acids. V lost 5 bases to trimming and J lost 0 bases; unmatched junction nucleotides: 9. Germline values: CDR1 SGHAT, CDR2 FQNNGV. The CDR3 nucleotides are TGTGCCAGCAGCGAGACCAGGGGGATGTACCAAGAGACCCAGTACTTC. This translates into CASSETRGMYQETQYF.

This chain connects TRBV2 to TRBJ1-2, with 9 positions matching TRBD1. Germline CDR1 and CDR2: SNHLY and FYNNEI. V shed 7 bases, J shed 4 bases, and the junction held 7 bases outside the gene matches. The CDR3 spans 14 residues. The CDR3 coding sequence is TGTGCCAGCACAGAGGGACAGGGAGCCTATGGCTACACCTTC. The encoded protein is CASTEGQGAYGYTF.

This clonotype was seen a few times. CDR3 sequence: CSAMPRGRVNNEQFF. Here the CDR3 DNA reads TGCAGTGCAATGCCCCGGGGTAGAGTAAACAATGAGCAGTTCTTC. V is TRBV20-1 and J is TRBJ2-1, with a possible D match to TRBD2 (5 bases). Germline values: CDR1 DFQATT, CDR2 SNEGSKA (reference sequence). Trimming took 6 bases from V and 5 from J, leaving 20 bases between them. The CDR3 length is 15 residues.

V is TRBV5-1 and J is TRBJ1-1; 7 bases line up with TRBD1. CDR1 SGHRS and CDR2 YFSETQ come from the germline V gene. The CDR3 spans 14 residues. Unmatched junction bases numbered 5, after V lost 2 bases and J lost 4 bases. CDR3 sequence reads: CASSLSTGSTEAFF. The CDR3 DNA reads TGCGCCAGCAGCTTATCGACAGGGAGCACTGAAGCTTTCTTT.

The chain employs TRBV7-6 and TRBJ2-7; 7 nucleotides align to TRBD1. Per germline, CDR1 SGHVS and CDR2 FNYEAQ. CDR3 length: 15 amino acids. V trimming: 3 bases; J trimming: 3 bases; junction bases outside the gene matches: 8. CDR3 nucleotides: TGTGCCAGCAGCTTGACCCGGGACAGCAGCTACGAGCAGTACTTC. Its protein is CASSLTRDSSYEQYF.